This T cell receptor beta chain was sequenced during a study of T cells expressing NK-cell markers. General study results and limits: Among a few donors, these clonotypes also ranked first in the CD3+CD56-NKG2C+ fraction. The contribution of dominant NKG2C+ clonotypes to CD8+ T cells in roughly 6 donors was roughly 1.0-7.0%.

5'RACE template switching built TCR beta cDNA with unique molecular identifiers. TCRdb reprocessed the 5' RACE reads, keeping one entry per CDR3 protein, no DNA. The sample shows 350,000 to 450,000 distinct CDR3 sequences, and around 4.9% sits with its ten largest clones. Details on this clonotype: As yet, its antigen is unknown.

The TCR comes from a man between 18 and 69 years old in good health. What was sequenced was blood T cells: a sorted CD56 or NKG2C T cell subset, CD4+ or CD8+ T cells, or bulk PBMC T cells (not recorded which).

Here the CDR3 reads CASSRGVGRAIQETQYF. The chain links TRBV7-6 to TRBJ2-5; TCRdb's assignment of TRBD2 cannot be checked, as there is no DNA. The CDR3 length is 17 residues. Germline CDR1 and CDR2: SGHVS and FNYEAQ.